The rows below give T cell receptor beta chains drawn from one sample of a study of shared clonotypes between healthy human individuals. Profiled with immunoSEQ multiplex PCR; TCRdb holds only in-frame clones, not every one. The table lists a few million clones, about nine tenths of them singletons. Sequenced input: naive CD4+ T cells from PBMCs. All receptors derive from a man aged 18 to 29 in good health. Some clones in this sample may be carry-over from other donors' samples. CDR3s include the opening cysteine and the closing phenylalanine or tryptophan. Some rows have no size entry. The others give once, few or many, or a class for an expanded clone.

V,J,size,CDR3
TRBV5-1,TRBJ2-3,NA,CASSPHQSSYTDTQYF
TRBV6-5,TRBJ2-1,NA,CASSPRDARNEQFF
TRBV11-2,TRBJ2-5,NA,CASSLVVSDSGTQYF
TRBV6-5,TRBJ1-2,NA,CASSRLDRAEGYTF
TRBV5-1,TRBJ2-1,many,CASSLRVSYNEQFF
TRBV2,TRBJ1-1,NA,CASSLAEGGTEAFF
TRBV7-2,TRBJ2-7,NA,CASSLVLSSGTSGFYEQYF
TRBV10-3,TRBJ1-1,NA,CAISGTGNTEAFF
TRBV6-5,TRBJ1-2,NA,CASSVTLQGGYTF
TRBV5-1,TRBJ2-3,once,CASSLASGSYTDTQYF
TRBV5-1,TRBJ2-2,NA,CASSLGAGANTGELFF
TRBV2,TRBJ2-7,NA,CASRTGRGPHYEQYF
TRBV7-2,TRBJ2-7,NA,CASSLGGSNHEQYF
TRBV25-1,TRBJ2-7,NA,CASSRTSGTYEQYF
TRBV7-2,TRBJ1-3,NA,CASSSPGQGGYTIYF
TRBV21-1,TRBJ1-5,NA,CASCNQGNQPQHF
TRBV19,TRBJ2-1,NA,CASSIRAGGRPNEQFF
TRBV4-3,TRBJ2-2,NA,CASSQRGYAGELFF
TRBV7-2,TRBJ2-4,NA,CASSTGTGGRNIQYF
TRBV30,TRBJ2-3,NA,CAWSVAGGADTQYF
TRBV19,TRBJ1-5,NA,CASKPGNSNQPQHF
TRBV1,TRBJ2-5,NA,CTSSQALDDRPQETQYF
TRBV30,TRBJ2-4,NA,CAWSGGRSLLAKNIQYF
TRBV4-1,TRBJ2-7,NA,CASSQDGTAKTYEQYF
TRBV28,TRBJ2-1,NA,CASSASGSGRDDEQFF
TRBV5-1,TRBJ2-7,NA,CASSFRSISYEQYF
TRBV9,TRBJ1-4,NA,CASSPTGANEKLFF
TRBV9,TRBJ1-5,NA,CASSVGPYSNQPQHF
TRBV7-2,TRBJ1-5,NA,CASSPFRDQPQHF
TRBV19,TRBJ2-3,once,CASTPGQGTDTQYF
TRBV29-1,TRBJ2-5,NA,CSVAQLETQYF
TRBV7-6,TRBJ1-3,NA,CASSSLGRSSGNTIYF
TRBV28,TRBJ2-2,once,CASSSTSGRAGELFF
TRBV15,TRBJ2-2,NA,CATSRDGGAVGRNTGELFF
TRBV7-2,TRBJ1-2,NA,CASSLGGAEANYGYTF
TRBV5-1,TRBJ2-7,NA,CASSYLDQPRGTQSYEQYF
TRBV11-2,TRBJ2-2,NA,CASSQTSGNTGELFF
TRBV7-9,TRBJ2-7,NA,CASSISGSRNEQYF
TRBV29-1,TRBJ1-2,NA,CSVDSGFSGYTF
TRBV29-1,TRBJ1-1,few,CSVEDSLF
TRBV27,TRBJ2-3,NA,CASSPLGGSTDTQYF
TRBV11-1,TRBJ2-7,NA,CASSFDRAGGEQYF
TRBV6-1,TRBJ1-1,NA,CASSDQALNTEAFF